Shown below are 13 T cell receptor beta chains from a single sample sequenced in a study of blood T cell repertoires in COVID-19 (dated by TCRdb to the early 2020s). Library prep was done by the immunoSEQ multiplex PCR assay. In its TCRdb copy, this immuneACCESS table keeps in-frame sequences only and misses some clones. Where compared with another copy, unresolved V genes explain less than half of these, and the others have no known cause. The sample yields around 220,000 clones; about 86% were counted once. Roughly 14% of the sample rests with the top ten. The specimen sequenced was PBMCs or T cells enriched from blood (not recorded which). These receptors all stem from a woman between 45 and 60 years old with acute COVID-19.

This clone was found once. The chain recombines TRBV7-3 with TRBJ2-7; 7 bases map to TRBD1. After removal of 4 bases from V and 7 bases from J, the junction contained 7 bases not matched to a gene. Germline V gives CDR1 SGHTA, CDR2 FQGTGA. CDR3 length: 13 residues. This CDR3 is CASSSGQAREQYF. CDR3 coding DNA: TGTGCCAGCAGCTCCGGACAGGCTCGGGAGCAGTACTTC. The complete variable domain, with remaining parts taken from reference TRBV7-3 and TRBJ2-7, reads GAGVSQTPSNKVTEKGKYVELRCDPISGHTALYWYRQSLGQGPEFLIYFQGTGAADDSGLPNDRFFAVRPEGSVSTLKIQRTERGDSAVYLCASSSGQAREQYFGPGTRLTVT.

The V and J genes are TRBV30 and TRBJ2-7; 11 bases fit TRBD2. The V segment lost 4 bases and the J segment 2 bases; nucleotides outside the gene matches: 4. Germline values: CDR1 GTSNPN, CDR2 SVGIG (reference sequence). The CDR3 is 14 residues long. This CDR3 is CAWKKLAGAYEQYF. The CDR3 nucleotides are TGTGCCTGGAAAAAACTAGCGGGGGCCTACGAGCAGTACTTC.

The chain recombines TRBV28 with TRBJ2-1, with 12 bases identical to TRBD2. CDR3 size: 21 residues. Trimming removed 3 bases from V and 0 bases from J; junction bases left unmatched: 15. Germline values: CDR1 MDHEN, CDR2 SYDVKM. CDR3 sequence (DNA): TGTGCCAGCAGTTTGAGTGTTCAGGGCGGACTAGCGGGATTCTCCTACAATGAGCAGTTCTTC. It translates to CASSLSVQGGLAGFSYNEQFF.

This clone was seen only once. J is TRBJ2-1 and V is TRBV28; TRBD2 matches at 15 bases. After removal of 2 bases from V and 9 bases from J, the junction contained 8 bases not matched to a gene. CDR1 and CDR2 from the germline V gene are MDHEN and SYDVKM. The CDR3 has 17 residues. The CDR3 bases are TGTGCCAGCAGTTTACCCCAGGGACTAGCGGGGGGAGCTGAGCAGTTCTTC. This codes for CASSLPQGLAGGAEQFF.

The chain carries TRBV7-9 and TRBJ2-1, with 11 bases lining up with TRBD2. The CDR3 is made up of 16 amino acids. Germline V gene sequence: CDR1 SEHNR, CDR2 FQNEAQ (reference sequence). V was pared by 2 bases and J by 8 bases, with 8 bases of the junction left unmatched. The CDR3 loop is CASSLIVTSGSHEQFF. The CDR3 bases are TGTGCCAGCAGCTTAATCGTAACTAGCGGGAGTCATGAGCAGTTCTTC.

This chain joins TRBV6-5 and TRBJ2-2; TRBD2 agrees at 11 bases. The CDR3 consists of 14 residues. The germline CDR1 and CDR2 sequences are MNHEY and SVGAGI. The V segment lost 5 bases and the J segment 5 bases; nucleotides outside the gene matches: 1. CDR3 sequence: CASSRTSGTGELFF. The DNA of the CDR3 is TGTGCCAGCAGTCGGACTAGCGGGACCGGGGAGCTGTTTTTT.

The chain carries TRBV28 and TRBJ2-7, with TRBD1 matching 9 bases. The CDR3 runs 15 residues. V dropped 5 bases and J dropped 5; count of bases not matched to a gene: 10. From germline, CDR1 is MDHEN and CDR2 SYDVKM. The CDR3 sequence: CASSPPGQGVDEQYF. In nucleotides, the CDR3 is TGTGCCAGCAGTCCGCCGGGACAGGGAGTAGACGAGCAGTACTTC.

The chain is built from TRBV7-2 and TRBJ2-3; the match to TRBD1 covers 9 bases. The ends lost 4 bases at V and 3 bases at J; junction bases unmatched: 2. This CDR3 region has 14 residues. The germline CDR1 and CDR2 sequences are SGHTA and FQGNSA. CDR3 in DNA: TGTGCCAGCAGCTCTGGGACAGGGACAGATACGCAGTATTTT. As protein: CASSSGTGTDTQYF. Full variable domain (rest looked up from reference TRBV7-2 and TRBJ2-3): GAGVSQSPSNKVTEKGKDVELRCDPISGHTALYWYRQSLGQGLEFLIYFQGNSAPDKSGLPSDRFSAERTGGSVSTLTIQRTQQEDSAVYLCASSSGTGTDTQYFGPGTRLTVL.

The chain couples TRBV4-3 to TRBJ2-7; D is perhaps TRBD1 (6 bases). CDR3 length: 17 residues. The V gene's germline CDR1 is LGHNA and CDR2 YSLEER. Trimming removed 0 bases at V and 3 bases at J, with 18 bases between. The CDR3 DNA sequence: TGCGCCAGCAGCCAAGACAGGGGTGGCGGGCGTGACTACGAGCAGTACTTC. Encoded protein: CASSQDRGGGRDYEQYF.

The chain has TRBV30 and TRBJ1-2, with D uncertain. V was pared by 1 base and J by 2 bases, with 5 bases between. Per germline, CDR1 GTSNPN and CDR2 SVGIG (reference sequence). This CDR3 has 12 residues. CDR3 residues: CAWSAGNYGYTF. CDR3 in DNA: TGTGCCTGGAGTGCGGGGAACTATGGCTACACCTTC.

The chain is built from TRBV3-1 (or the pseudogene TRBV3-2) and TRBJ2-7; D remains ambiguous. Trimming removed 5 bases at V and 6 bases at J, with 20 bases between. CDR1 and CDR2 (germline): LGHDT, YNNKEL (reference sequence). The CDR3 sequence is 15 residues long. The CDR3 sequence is CASSAHQAGYPEQYF. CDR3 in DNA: TGTGCCAGCAGCGCACATCAGGCAGGATACCCCGAGCAGTACTTC.

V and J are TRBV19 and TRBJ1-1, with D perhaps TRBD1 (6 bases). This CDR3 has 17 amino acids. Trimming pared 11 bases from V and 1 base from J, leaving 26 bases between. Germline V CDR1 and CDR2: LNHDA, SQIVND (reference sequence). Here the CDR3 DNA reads TGTGCCTCAACTAGAGTCACTGCGGGGGCGCGGAACACTGAAGCTTTCTTT. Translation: CASTRVTAGARNTEAFF.

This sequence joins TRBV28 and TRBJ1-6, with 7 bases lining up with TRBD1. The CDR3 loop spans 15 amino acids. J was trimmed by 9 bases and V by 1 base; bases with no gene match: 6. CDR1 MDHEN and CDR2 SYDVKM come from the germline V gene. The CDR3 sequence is CASSLYPGGRSPLHF. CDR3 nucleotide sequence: TGTGCCAGCAGTTTATACCCAGGGGGTCGTTCACCCCTCCACTTT.